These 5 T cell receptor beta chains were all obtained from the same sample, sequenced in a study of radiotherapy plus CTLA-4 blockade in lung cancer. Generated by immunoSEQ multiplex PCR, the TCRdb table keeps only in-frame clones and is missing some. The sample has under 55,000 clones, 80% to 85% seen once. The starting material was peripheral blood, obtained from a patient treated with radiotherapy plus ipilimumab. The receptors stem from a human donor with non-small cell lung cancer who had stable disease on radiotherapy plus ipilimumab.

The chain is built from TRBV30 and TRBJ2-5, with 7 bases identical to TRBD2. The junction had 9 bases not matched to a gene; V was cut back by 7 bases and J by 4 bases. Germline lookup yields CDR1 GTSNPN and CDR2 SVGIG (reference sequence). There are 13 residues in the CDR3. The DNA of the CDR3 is TGTGCCTCCACTCCTCCGGGGGGAGAGACCCAGTACTTC. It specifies CASTPPGGETQYF.

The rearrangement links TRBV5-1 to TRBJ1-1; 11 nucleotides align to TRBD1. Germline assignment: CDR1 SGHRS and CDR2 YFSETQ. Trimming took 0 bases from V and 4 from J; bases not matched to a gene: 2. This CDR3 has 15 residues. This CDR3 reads CASSLVGTGGTEAFF. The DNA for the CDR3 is TGCGCCAGCAGCTTGGTCGGGACAGGGGGCACTGAAGCTTTCTTT.

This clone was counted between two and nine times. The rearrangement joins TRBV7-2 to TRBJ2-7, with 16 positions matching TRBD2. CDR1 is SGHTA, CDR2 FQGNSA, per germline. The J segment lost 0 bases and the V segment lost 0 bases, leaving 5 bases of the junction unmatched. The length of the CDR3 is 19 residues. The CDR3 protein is CASSLAGTSGRAISYEQYF. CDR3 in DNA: TGTGCCAGCAGCTTAGCCGGGACTAGCGGGAGGGCCATCTCCTACGAGCAGTACTTC.

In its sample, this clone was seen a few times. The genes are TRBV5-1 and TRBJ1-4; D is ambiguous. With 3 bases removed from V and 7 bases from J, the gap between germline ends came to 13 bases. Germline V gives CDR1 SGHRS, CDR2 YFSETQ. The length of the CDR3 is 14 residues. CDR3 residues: CASSSDFLGEKLFF. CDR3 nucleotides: TGCGCCAGCAGCTCAGACTTTTTGGGTGAAAAACTGTTTTTT.

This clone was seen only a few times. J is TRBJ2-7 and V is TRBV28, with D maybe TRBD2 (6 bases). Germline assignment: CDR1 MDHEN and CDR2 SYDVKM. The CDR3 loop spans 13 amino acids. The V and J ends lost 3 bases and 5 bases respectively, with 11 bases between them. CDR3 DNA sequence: TGTGCCAGCAGTTTCGGGAGTCGCGACGAGCAGTACTTC. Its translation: CASSFGSRDEQYF.